This T cell receptor (beta chain) originates from a study of cytomegalovirus exposure and HLA in healthy donors. Study-level background: Within the Caucasian-associated ancestry cluster were roughly 79% of the approximately 400 genotyped donors. Study observations and caveats: As was reported, the classifier diagnosed cytomegalovirus status with high specificity and sensitivity.

The CDR3 is 16 residues long. Germline V gene lookup returns CDR1 LNHDA and CDR2 SQIVND (reference sequence). V lost 3 bases, J lost 5 bases, and 16 bases lay in between. PCR primers comprised 60 Vbeta and 13 Jbeta primers. Assay: immunoSEQ multiplex PCR; the TCRdb copy retains only in-frame clones and omits some. The sample consists of fewer than 250,000 clones, about 80% of them appearing once. Everyone who donated was a healthy bone marrow donor. On this clone: Its antigen is not known.

The sequencing input was PBMCs. The TCR was taken from a male donor in good health and CMV-seronegative. The gene calls are TRBV19 and TRBJ1-4; no definite D call. The CDR3 is CASSMWSGRKNEKLFF. DNA of the CDR3: TGTGCCAGTAGTATGTGGTCGGGAAGAAAGAATGAAAAACTGTTTTTT.